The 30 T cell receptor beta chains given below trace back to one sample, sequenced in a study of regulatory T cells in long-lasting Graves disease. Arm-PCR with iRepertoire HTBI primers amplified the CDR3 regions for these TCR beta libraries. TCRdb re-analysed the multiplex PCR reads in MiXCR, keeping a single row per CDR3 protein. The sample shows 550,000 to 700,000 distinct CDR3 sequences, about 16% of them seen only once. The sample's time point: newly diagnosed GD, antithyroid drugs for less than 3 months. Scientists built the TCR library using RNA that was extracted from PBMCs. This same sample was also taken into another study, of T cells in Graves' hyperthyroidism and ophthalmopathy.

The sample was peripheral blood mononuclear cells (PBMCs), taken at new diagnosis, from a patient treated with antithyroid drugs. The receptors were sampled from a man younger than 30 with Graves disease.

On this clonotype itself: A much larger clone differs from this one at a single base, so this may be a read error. CDR3 bases: TGTGCCAGCAGCAGGGGGGGGACAGGGGTGAACGAGCAGTACTTC. It codes for CASSRGGTGVNEQYF. The V and J genes are TRBV2 and TRBJ2-7; 10 nucleotides agree with TRBD1. In germline, CDR1 is SNHLY, CDR2 FYNNEI. The ends lost 6 bases at V and 5 bases at J; junction bases unmatched: 10. The CDR3 covers 15 residues.

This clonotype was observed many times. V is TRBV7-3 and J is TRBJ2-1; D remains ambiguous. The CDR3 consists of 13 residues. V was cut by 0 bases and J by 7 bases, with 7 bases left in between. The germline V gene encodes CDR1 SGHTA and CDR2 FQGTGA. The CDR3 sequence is CASSLTQRNEQFF. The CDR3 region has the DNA TGTGCCAGCAGCTTAACCCAGAGGAATGAGCAGTTCTTC.

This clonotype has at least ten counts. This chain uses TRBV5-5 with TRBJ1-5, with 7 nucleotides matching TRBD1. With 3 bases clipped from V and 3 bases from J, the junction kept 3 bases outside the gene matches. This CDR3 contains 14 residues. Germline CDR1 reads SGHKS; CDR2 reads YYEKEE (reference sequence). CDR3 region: CASSSQGNNQPQHF. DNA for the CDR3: TGTGCCAGCAGCTCACAGGGGAACAATCAGCCCCAGCATTTT.

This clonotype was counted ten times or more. CDR3 DNA sequence: TGTGCCAGCAGTTTACGGAGACAGGGGCTCGAGCAGTACTTC. Protein sequence: CASSLRRQGLEQYF. The V gene is TRBV27, the J gene TRBJ2-7, with 8 bases that match TRBD1. The CDR3 sequence is 14 residues long. Looked up from germline, CDR1 is MNHEY and CDR2 is SMNVEV (reference sequence). The J segment lost 6 bases and the V segment lost 2 bases, leaving 6 bases of the junction unmatched.

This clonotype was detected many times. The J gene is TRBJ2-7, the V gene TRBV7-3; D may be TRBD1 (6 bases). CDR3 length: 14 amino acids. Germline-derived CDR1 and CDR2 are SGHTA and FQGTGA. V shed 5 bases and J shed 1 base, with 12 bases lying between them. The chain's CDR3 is CASSPGAHSYEQYF. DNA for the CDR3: TGTGCCAGCAGCCCAGGGGCTCATTCCTACGAGCAGTACTTC.

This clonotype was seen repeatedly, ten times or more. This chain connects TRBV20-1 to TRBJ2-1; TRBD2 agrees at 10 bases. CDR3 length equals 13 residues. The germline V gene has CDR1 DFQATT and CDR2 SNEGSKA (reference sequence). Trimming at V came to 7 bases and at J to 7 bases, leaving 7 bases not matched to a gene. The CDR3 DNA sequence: TGCAGTGAAGCGGGAGGGCCTTCTAATGAGCAGTTCTTC. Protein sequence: CSEAGGPSNEQFF.

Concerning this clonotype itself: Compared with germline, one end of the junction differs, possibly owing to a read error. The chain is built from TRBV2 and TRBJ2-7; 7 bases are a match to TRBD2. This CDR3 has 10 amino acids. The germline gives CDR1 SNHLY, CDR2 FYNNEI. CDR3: CAGGEYEQCF. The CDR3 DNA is TGTGCGGGGGGGGAATACGAGCAGTGCTTC. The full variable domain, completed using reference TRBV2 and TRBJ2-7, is EPEVTQTPSHQVTQMGQEVILRCVPISNHLYFYWYRQILGQKVEFLVSFYNNEISEKSEIFDDQFSVERPDGSNFTLKIRSTKLEDSAMYFCAGGEYEQCFGPGTRLTVT.

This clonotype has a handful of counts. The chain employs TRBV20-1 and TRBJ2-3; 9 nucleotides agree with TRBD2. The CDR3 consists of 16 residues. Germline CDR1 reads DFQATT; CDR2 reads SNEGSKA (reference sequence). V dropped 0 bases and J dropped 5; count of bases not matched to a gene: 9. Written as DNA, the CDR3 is TGCAGTGCTAGAGATCTTCTAGCGGGGCCTCTAGATACGCAGTATTTT. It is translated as CSARDLLAGPLDTQYF.

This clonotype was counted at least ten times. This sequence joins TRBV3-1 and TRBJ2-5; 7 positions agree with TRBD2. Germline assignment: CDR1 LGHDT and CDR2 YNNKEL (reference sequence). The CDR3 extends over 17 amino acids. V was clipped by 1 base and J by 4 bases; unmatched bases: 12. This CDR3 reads CASSQVDRLALVETQYF. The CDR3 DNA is TGTGCCAGCAGCCAAGTCGACCGACTAGCTCTAGTAGAGACCCAGTACTTC.

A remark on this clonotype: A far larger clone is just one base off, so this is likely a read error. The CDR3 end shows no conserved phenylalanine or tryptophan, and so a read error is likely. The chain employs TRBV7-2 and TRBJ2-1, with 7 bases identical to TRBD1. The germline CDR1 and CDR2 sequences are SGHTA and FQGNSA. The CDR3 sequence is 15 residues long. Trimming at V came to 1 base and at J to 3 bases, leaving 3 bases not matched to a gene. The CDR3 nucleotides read TGTGCCAGCAGCTTAGACAGGGGCCTCTACAATGAGCAGTTCCTC. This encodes CASSLDRGLYNEQFL.

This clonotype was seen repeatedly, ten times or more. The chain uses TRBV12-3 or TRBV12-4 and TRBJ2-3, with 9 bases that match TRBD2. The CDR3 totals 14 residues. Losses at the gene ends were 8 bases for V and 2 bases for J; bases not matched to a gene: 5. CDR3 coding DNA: TGTGCCAGCGTACTAGCGGGCCTCACAGATACGCAGTATTTT. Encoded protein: CASVLAGLTDTQYF.

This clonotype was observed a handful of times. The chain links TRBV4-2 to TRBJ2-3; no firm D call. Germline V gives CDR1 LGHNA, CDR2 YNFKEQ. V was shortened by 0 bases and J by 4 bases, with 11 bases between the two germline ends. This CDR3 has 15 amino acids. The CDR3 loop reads CASSQDGLEADTQYF. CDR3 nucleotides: TGTGCCAGCAGCCAAGATGGCCTAGAAGCAGATACGCAGTATTTT.

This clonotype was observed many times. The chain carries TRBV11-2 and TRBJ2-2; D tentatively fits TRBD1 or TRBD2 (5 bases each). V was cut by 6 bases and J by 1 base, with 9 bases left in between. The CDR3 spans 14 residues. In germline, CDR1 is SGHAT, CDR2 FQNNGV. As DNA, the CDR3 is TGTGCCAGCAGGGGGACGGAGAACACCGGGGAGCTGTTTTTT. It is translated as CASRGTENTGELFF.

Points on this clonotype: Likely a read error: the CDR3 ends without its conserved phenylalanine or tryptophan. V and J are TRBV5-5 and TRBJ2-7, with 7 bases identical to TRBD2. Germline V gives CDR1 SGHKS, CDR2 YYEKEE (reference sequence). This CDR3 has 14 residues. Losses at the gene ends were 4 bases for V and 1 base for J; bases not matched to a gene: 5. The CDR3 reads CASSLGLGSYEQYL. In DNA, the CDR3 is TGTGCCAGCAGCCTTGGACTAGGTTCCTACGAGCAGTACCTC.

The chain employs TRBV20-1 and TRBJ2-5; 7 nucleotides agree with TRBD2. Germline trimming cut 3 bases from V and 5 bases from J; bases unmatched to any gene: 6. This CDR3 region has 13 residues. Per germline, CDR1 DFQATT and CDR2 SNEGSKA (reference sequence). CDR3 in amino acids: CSARSSGKETQYF. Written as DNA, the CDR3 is TGCAGTGCTAGGTCGAGCGGGAAGGAGACCCAGTACTTC.

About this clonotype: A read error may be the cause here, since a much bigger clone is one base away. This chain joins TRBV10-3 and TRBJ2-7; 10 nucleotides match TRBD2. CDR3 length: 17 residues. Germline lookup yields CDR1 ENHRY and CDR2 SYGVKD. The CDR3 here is CAISEPSGRRDSYEQHF. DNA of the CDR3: TGTGCCATCAGTGAGCCTAGCGGGAGAAGAGACTCCTACGAGCAGCACTTC.

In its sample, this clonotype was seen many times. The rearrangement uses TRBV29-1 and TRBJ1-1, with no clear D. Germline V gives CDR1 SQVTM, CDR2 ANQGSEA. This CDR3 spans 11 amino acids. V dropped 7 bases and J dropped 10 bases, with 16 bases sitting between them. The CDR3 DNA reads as TGCAGCGCGGAAGTCACCCTGGGAGCTTTCTTT. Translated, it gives CSAEVTLGAFF.

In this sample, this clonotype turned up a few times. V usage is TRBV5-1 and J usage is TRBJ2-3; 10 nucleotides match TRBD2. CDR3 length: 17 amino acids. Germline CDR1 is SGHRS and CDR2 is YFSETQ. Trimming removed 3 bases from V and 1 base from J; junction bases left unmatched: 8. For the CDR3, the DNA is TGCGCCAGCAGCTCCCCTAGCGGGAGATGGGGCACAGATACGCAGTATTTT. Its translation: CASSSPSGRWGTDTQYF.

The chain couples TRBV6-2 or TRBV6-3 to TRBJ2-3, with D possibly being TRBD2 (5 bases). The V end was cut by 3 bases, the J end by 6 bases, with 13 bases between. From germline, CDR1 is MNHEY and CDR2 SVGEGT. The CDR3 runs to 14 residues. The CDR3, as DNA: TGTGCCAGCAGTTATACGGCGGGTAGGGATACGCAGTATTTT. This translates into CASSYTAGRDTQYF.

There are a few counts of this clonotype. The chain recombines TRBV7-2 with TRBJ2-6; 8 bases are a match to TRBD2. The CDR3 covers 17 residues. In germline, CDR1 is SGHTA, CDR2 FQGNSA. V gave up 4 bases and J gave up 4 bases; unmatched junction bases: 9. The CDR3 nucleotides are TGTGCCAGCAGCTCGACTAGCCCGGGGGGGGGGGCCAACGTCCTGACTTTC. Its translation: CASSSTSPGGGANVLTF.

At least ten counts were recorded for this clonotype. Here the CDR3 reads CASSEGGHEQYF. In nucleotides, the CDR3 is TGTGCCAGCAGTGAGGGAGGTCACGAGCAGTACTTC. The chain is built from TRBV6-1 and TRBJ2-7, with D perhaps matching TRBD2 (6 bases). V lost 3 bases, J lost 5 bases, and 8 bases lay in between. This CDR3 comprises 12 residues. Germline CDR1 and CDR2: MNHNS and SASEGT.

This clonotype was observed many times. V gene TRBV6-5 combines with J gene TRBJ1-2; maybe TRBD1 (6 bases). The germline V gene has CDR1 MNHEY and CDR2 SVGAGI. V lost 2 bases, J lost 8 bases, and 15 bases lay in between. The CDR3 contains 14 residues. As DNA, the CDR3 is TGTGCCAGCAGTTACCAGCTTGGGGGGCTCGGCTACACCTTC. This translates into CASSYQLGGLGYTF.

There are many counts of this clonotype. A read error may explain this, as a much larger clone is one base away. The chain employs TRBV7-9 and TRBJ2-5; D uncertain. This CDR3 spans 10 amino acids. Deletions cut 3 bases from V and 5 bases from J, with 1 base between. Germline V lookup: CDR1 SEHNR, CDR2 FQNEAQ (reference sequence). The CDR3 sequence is CASSFETQYF. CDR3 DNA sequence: TGTGCCAGCAGCTTCGAGACCCAGTACTTC.

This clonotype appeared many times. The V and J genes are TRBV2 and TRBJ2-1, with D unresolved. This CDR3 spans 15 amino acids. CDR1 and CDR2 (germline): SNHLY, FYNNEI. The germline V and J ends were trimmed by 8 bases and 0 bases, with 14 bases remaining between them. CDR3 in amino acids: CASLVPASSYNEQFF. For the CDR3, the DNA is TGTGCCAGCCTCGTTCCCGCGAGCTCCTACAATGAGCAGTTCTTC.

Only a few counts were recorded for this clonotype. For the CDR3, the DNA is TGCAGCGTTGGGGCAGGACTACACTCTGGAAACACCATATATTTT. Its protein product is CSVGAGLHSGNTIYF. The chain is built from TRBV29-1 and TRBJ1-3; D call uncertain. Germline V gene data show CDR1 as SQVTM and CDR2 as ANQGSEA. Trimming took off 4 bases at V and 0 bases at J, with 13 bases between the two ends. The CDR3 is 15 residues long.

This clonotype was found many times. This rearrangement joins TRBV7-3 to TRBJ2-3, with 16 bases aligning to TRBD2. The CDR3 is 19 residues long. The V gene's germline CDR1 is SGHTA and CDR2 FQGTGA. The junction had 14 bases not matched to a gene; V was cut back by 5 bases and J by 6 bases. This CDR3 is CASSQGLAGGTLAGDTQYF. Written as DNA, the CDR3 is TGTGCCAGCAGCCAGGGACTAGCGGGAGGGACCCTAGCAGGGGATACGCAGTATTTT.

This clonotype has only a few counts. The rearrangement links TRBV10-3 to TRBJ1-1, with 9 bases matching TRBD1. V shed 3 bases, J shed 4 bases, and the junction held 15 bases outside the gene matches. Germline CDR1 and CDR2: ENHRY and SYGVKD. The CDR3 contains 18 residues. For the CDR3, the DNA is TGTGCCATCAGTGAAATGCCGGGACAGGGTTTAAGAGGCACTGAAGCTTTCTTT. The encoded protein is CAISEMPGQGLRGTEAFF.

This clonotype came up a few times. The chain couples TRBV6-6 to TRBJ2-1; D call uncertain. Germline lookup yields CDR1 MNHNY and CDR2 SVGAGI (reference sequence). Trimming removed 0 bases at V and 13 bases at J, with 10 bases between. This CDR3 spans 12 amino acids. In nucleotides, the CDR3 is TGTGCCAGCAGTTACTCGATAAAGGTCCAGTTCTTC. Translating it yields CASSYSIKVQFF.

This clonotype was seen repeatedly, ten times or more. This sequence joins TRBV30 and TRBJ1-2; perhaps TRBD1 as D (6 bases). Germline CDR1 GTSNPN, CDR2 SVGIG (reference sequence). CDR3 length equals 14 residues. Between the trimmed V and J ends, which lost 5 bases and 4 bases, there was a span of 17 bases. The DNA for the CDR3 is TGTGCCTGGGATGTGGGGGGCTCCCCCTATGGCTACACCTTC. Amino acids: CAWDVGGSPYGYTF.

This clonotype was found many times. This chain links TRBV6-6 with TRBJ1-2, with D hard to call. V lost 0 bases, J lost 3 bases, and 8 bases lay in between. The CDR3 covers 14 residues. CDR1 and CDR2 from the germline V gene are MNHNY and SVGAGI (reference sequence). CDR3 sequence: CASSYSGRDYGYTF. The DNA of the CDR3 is TGTGCCAGCAGTTACTCGGGCAGAGACTATGGCTACACCTTC.